This T cell receptor beta chain comes out of a study of post-analysis software for immune sequencing data. Study-level information: Included courses were relapsing-remitting and secondary progressive multiple sclerosis; progressive-relapsing multiple sclerosis was also included.

Germline V CDR1 and CDR2: SGDLS, YYNGEE. Trimming cost V 4 bases and J 3 bases; bases outside gene matches: 11. The CDR3 is 16 residues long. Tagging with unique molecular identifiers was a feature of the TCR beta cDNA libraries. With roughly 1 to 11 million T cells as the source, 400,000 to 550,000 cDNA molecules resulted. TCRdb called the PCR reads again in MiXCR, with one record for every CDR3 protein. The table lists about 430,000 distinct CDR3 sequences, 30% to 45% of them singletons, with about 8% in the top ten. General study points: The five TRBV segments detected at higher frequency in patients than in controls included TRBV5-6, TRBV5-1 and TRBV20-1. Under F measure analysis, samples from one preparation batch co-clustered strongly.

To note about this clonotype: Its cognate antigen is unknown.

Input material: blood. J is TRBJ2-3 and V is TRBV9; 7 positions agree with TRBD1. The source of this sequence is a girl aged 2 to 9 with multiple sclerosis. The CDR3 reads CASSSQTGKETDTQYF. CDR3 nucleotides: TGTGCCAGCAGCTCTCAGACAGGGAAGGAGACAGATACGCAGTATTTT.